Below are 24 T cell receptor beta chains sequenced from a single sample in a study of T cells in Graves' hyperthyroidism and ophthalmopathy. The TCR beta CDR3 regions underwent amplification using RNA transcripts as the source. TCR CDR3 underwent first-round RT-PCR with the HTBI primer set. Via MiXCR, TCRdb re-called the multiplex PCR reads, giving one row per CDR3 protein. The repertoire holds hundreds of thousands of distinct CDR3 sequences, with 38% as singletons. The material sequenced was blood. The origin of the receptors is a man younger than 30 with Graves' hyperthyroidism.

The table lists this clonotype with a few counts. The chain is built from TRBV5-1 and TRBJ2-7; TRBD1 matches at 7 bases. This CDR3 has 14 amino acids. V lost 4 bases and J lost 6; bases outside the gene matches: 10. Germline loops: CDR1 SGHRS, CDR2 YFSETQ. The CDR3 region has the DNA TGCGCCAGCAGCCCCGGGGACAGCCCCTTCGAGCAGTACTTC. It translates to CASSPGDSPFEQYF.

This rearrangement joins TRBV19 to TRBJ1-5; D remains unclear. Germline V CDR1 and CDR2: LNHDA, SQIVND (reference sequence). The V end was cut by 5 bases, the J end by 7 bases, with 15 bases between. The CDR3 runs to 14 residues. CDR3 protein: CASSAEGNWQPQHF. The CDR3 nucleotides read TGTGCCAGTAGTGCGGAGGGCAATTGGCAGCCCCAGCATTTT.

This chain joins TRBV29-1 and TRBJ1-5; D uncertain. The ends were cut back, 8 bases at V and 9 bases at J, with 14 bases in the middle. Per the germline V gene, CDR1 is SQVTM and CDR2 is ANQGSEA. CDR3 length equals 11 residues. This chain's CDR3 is CSFEGRTPQHF. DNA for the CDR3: TGCAGCTTCGAAGGACGTACGCCCCAGCATTTT.

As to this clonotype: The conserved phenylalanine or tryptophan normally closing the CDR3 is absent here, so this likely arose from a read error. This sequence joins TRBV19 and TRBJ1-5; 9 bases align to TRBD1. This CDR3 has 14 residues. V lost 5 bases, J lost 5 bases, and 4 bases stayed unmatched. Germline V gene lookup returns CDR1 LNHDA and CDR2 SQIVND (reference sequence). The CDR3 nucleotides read TGTGCCAGTAGTCCGCGGACAGGGGATCAGCCCCAGCATTAT. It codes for CASSPRTGDQPQHY.

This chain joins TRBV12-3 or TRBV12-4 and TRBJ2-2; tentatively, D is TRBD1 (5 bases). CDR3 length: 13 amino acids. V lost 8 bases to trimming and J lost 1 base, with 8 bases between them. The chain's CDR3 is CASVTENTGELFF. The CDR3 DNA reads TGTGCCAGCGTGACAGAGAACACCGGGGAGCTGTTTTTT.

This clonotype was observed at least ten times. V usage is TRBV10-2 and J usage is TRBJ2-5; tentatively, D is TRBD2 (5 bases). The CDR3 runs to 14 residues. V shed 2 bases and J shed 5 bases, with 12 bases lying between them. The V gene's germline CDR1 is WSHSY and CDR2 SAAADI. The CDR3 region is CASSEGPRRETQYF. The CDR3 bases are TGCGCCAGCAGTGAGGGCCCCCGGAGGGAGACCCAGTACTTC.

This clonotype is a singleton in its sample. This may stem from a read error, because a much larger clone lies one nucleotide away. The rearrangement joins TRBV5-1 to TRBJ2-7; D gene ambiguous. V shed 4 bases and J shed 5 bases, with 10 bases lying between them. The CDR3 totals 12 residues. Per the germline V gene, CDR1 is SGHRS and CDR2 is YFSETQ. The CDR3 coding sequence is TGCGCCAGCAGCGAGGTGTCCCACGAGCAGTACTTC. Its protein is CASSEVSHEQYF.

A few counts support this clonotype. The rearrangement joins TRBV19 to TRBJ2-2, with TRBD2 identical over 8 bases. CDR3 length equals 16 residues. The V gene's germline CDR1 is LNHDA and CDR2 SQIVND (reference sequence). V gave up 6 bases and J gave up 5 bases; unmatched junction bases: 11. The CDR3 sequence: CASSREAGVETGELFF. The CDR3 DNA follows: TGTGCCAGTAGCAGGGAAGCGGGAGTTGAGACCGGGGAGCTGTTTTTT.

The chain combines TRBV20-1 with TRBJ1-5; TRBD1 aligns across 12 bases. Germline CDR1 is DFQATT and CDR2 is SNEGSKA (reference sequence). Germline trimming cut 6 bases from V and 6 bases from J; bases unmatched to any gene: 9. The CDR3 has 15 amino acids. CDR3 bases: TGCAGTGCCAGTGGGACAGGGGGCGAGGTTCAGCCCCAGCATTTT. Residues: CSASGTGGEVQPQHF.

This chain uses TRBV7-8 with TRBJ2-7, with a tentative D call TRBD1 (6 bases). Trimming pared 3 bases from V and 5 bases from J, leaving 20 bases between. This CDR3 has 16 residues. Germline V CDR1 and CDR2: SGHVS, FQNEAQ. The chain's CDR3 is CASSFWPRGRGNEQYF. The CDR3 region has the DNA TGTGCCAGCAGCTTTTGGCCTCGGGGCAGGGGAAACGAGCAGTACTTC.

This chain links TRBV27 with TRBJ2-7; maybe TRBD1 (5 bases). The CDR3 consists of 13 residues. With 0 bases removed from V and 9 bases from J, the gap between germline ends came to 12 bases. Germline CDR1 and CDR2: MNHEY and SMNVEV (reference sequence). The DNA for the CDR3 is TGTGCCAGCAGTTTATCGGGGCTTCACGGGCAGTACTTC. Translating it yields CASSLSGLHGQYF.

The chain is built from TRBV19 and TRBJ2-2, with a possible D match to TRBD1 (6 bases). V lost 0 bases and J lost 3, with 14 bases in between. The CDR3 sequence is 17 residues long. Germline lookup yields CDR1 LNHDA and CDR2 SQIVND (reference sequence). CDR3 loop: CASSIDPTTGYTGELFF. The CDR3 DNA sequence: TGTGCCAGTAGTATAGATCCTACGACAGGATACACCGGGGAGCTGTTTTTT. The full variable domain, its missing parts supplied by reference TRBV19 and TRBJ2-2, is DGGITQSPKYLFRKEGQNVTLSCEQNLNHDAMYWYRQDPGQGLRLIYYSQIVNDFQKGDIAEGYSVSREKKESFPLTVTSAQKNPTAFYLCASSIDPTTGYTGELFFGEGSRLTVL.

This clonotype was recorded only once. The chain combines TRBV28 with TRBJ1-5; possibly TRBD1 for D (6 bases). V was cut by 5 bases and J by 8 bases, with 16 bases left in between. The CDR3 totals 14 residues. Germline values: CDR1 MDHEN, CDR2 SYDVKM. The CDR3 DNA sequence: TGTGCCAGCAGTCACACAGGGATGCTTGAGCCCCAGCATTTT. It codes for CASSHTGMLEPQHF.

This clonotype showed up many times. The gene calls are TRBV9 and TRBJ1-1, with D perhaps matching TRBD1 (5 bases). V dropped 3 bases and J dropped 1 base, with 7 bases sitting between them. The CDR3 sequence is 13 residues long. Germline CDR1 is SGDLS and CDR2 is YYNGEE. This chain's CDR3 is CASSDGGNTEAFF. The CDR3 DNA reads TGTGCCAGCAGCGACGGGGGGAACACTGAAGCTTTCTTT.

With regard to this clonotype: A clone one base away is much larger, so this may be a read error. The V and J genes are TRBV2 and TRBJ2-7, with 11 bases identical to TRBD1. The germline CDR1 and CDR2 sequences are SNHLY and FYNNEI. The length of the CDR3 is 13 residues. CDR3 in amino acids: CAGSGGQGGEQYF. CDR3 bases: TGTGCCGGCAGTGGGGGACAGGGGGGCGAGCAGTACTTC.

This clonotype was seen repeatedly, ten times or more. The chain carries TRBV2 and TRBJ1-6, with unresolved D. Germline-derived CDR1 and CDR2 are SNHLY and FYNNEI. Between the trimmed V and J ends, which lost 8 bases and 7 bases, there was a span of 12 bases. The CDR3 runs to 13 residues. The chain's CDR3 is CASQVMQNSPLHF. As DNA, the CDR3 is TGTGCCAGCCAGGTGATGCAAAATTCACCCCTCCACTTT.

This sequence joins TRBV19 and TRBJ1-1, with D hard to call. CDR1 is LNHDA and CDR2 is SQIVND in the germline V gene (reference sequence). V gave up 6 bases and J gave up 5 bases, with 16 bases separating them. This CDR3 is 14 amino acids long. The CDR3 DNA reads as TGTGCCAGTAGCTTCCAGTTATTGACAACTGAAGCTTTCTTT. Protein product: CASSFQLLTTEAFF.

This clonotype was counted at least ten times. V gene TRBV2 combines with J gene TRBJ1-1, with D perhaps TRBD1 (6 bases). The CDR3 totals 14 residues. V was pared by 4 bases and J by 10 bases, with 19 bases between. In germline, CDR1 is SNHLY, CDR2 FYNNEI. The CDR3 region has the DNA TGTGCCAGCAGTGTCGGCAGGGGAGATAGGCGAGCTTTCTTT. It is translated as CASSVGRGDRRAFF.

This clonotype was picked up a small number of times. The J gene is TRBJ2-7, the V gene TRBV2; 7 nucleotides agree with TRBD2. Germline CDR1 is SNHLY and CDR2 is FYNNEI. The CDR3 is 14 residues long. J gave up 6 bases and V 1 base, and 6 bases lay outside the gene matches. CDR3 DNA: TGTGCCAGCAGTGAAGGACTAGCAGTCTCCGAGCAGTACTTC. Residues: CASSEGLAVSEQYF.

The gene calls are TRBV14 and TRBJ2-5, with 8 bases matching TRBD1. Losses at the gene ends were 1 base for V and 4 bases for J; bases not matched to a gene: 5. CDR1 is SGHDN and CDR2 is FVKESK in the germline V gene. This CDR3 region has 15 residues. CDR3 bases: TGTGCCAGCAGCCAAGCCCGGACAGGGCGAGAGACCCAGTACTTC. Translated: CASSQARTGRETQYF.

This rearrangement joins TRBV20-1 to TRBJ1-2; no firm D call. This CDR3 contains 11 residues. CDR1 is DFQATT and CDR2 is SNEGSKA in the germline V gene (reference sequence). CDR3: CSADGTYGYTF. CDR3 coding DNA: TGCAGCGCCGACGGAACTTATGGCTACACCTTC.

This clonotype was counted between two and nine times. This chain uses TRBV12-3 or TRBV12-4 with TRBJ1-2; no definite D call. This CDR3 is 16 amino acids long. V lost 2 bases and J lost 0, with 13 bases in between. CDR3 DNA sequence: TGTGCCAGCAGTTTATCTGGGCTAAGCCCTAACTATGGCTACACCTTC. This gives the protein CASSLSGLSPNYGYTF.

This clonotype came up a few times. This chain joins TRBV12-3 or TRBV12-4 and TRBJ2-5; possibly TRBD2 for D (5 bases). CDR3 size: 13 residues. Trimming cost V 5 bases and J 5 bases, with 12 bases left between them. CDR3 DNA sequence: TGTGCCAGCAGTCCCTTAGCGCCCGAGACCCAGTACTTC. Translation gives CASSPLAPETQYF.

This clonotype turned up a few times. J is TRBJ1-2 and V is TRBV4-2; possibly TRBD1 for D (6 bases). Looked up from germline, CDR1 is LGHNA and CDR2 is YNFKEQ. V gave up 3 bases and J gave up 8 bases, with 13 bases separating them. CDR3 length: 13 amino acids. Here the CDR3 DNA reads TGTGCCAGCAGCCACTTGGCGAGGGGGGGCTACACCTTC. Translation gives CASSHLARGGYTF.